This T cell receptor (beta chain) derives from a study of radiotherapy plus CTLA-4 blockade in lung cancer. Study overall: For 15% to 20% of patients, objective responses occurred, and around 34% had disease control.

Profiling relied on immunoSEQ multiplex PCR, and the TCRdb table lists in-frame clones only, not all of them. The table records roughly 110,000 clones, about 83% of them present only once. In chemo-refractory metastatic non-small-cell lung cancer, patients got ipilimumab CTLA-4 blockade together with focal radiation. Comments on this clone: Its antigen remains unidentified.

Study findings and constraints: There was expansion of tumor-derived TCR clones in blood after radiotherapy plus ipilimumab. Reportedly, early blood T cell clone dynamics best predicted response, with interferon-beta.

Sequenced material: peripheral blood, taken from a patient treated with radiotherapy plus ipilimumab. This TCR derives from a human donor with non-small cell lung cancer that progressed on radiotherapy plus ipilimumab. Some clones in this sample may be carry-over from other donors' samples.

This CDR3 is CSVEGTGVGYGYTF. CDR3 in DNA: TGCAGCGTTGAGGGGACAGGGGTCGGCTATGGCTACACCTTC. The rearrangement uses TRBV29-1 and TRBJ1-2; 10 positions agree with TRBD1. The CDR3 totals 14 residues. Trimming cost V 3 bases and J 4 bases; bases outside gene matches: 5. Germline V CDR1 and CDR2: SQVTM, ANQGSEA. Full variable domain (remainder filled in from reference TRBV29-1 and TRBJ1-2): SAVISQKPSRDICQRGTSLTIQCQVDSQVTMMFWYRQQPGQSLTLIATANQGSEATYESGFVIDKFPISRPNLTFSTLTVSNMSPEDSSIYLCSVEGTGVGYGYTFGSGTRLTVV.